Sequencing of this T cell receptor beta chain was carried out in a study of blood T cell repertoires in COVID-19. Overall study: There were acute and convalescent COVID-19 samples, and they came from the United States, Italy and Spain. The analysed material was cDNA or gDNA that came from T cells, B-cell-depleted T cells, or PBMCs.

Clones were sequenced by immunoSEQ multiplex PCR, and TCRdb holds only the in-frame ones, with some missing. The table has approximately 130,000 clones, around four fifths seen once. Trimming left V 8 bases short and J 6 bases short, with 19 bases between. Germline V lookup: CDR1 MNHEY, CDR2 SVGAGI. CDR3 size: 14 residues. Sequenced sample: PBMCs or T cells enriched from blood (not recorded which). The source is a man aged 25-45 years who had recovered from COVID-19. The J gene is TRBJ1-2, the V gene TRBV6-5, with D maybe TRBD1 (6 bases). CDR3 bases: TGTGCCAGCCGACAGGAGCCCCCGAGGCATGGCTACACCTTC. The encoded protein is CASRQEPPRHGYTF.